What follows is one T cell receptor (beta chain) and its context. Its target is not known. Because the CDR3's place on the DNA is in doubt, the DNA is left out and the CDR3 is given as listed by TCRdb. The CDR3 region is 18 residues in length, termini included. The sample originates from a study of blood T cells in healthy people across ages. The study's findings and limits: A greater number of naive CD4+ cells and higher diversity distinguished long-lived donors from aged donors. Per million T cells, TCR beta diversity dropped roughly linearly as age increased.

A second 7 to 11 cycle PCR used barcoded and J-beta primers. TCRdb re-derived calls from the 5' RACE reads in MiXCR, one entry per CDR3 protein. The profile covers around 1,000,000 distinct CDR3 sequences, with under 30% appearing a single time and 0.75% taken by the ten largest. These sequences were also reported in another study, on T cells of mothers and their children.

The TCR was taken from a girl aged 2 to 9 in good health. V gene TRBV21-1 combines with J gene TRBJ2-6; the DNA was not compared with TRBD1, the D call given in the table. TRBV21-1 is listed as a pseudogene. Sequencing was carried out using blood. CDR3: CASSTRRTVASGANVLTF.